This record concerns one TCR beta chain sequence. V dropped 4 bases and J dropped 7; count of bases not matched to a gene: 14. The CDR3 length is 16 residues. Germline V gene data show CDR1 as SGHTA and CDR2 as FQGTGA. The data derive from a study of blood T cell repertoires in COVID-19. Across the whole study: Both acute and convalescent COVID-19 samples were obtained from the United States, Italy and Spain. T cells, B-cell-depleted T cells, or PBMCs provided the cDNA or gDNA that served as material.

Per the authors' pipeline: Estimates of nucleated cell counts were drawn from the amplification of reference gene primers. The table came from immunoSEQ multiplex PCR; TCRdb's copy has only in-frame clones and leaves some out. V, J and clone size derive from that table, while D and trimming were established from the DNA sequence. The sample holds under 30,000 clones, 70% to 80% seen once. This TCR came from a woman aged 70-85 years with acute or convalescent COVID-19. This chain joins TRBV7-3 and TRBJ1-2; 8 bases align to TRBD1. Sequencing input: peripheral blood. CDR3 sequence (DNA): TGTGCCAGCAGCTCAAAGGAGGGCAGGGGGCGCCGTGGCTACACCTTC. Amino acid sequence: CASSSKEGRGRRGYTF.